One sample yielded the 29 T cell receptor beta chains listed below, sequenced in a study of blood T cell repertoires in COVID-19. Method: immunoSEQ multiplex PCR; TCRdb's copy keeps in-frame clones and lacks some. The table has roughly 150,000 clones, approximately 93% seen once; the top ten hold 1.5% to 2.5%. The sequenced sample was peripheral blood. Every receptor here comes from an older woman with COVID-19, enrolled during active disease.

This clone appeared a single time. The chain couples TRBV19 to TRBJ1-2; D perhaps matches TRBD1 (6 bases). The CDR3 is 15 residues long. CDR1 and CDR2 (germline): LNHDA, SQIVND (reference sequence). V lost 10 bases to trimming and J lost 0 bases, with 18 bases between them. The CDR3 nucleotides are TGTGCCACCAAACGCCGGACAGAAGCTAACTATGGCTACACCTTC. Its protein is CATKRRTEANYGYTF.

The chain is built from TRBV6-5 and TRBJ2-1; 11 bases are shared with TRBD2. The CDR3 extends over 15 amino acids. Germline lookup yields CDR1 MNHEY and CDR2 SVGAGI. Trimming at V came to 6 bases and at J to 9 bases, leaving 10 bases not matched to a gene. Written as DNA, the CDR3 is TGTGCCAGCAGACCTTTTAGCGGGGGGGCCCGTGAGCAGTTCTTC. Residues: CASRPFSGGAREQFF.

The V call is TRBV2, the J call TRBJ2-3; TRBD2 agrees at 11 bases. After removal of 6 bases from V and 4 bases from J, the junction contained 6 bases not matched to a gene. This CDR3 comprises 15 residues. Germline values: CDR1 SNHLY, CDR2 FYNNEI. The CDR3 region has the DNA TGTGCCAGCAGCCCTACTAGCGGGGGTGCAGATACGCAGTATTTT. It translates to CASSPTSGGADTQYF.

This chain connects TRBV7-2 to TRBJ2-7, with 8 bases aligning to TRBD2. The CDR3 is 16 residues long. Trimming cost V 1 base and J 0 bases; bases outside gene matches: 5. Germline CDR1 and CDR2: SGHTA and FQGNSA. The CDR3 DNA sequence: TGTGCCAGCAGCTTAGAACTAGCGGCCCTCTCCTACGAGCAGTACTTC. Translated, it gives CASSLELAALSYEQYF.

The genes are TRBV5-6 and TRBJ1-2; TRBD1 agrees at 7 bases. Trimming at V came to 4 bases and at J to 3 bases, leaving 12 bases not matched to a gene. This CDR3 is built from 16 residues. Germline assignment: CDR1 SGHDT and CDR2 YYEEEE. CDR3 nucleotides: TGTGCCAGCAGCGGAGCAACAGGGGCGGCCCACTATGGCTACACCTTC. It is translated as CASSGATGAAHYGYTF.

In DNA form, the CDR3 reads TGTGCCAGCAGCTTAATGGCAGGGGGCCCTTATGGCTACACCTTC. Its protein product is CASSLMAGGPYGYTF. V gene TRBV7-8 combines with J gene TRBJ1-2; 8 nucleotides agree with TRBD1. The CDR3 sequence is 15 residues long. V shed 2 bases, J shed 5 bases, and the junction held 7 bases outside the gene matches. Germline loops: CDR1 SGHVS, CDR2 FQNEAQ.

This clone has a handful of counts. This rearrangement joins TRBV28 to TRBJ1-2; D is uncertain. The CDR3 extends over 14 amino acids. The V gene's germline CDR1 is MDHEN and CDR2 SYDVKM. V was shortened by 6 bases and J by 8 bases, with 19 bases between the two germline ends. The CDR3, as DNA: TGTGCCAGCAGCCGTGGGTCAGCCTTGCGGGGCTACACCTTC. It yields the protein CASSRGSALRGYTF.

The chain uses TRBV19 and TRBJ2-2; D unresolved. The V and J ends lost 6 bases and 5 bases respectively, with 7 bases between them. The length of the CDR3 is 12 residues. Germline CDR1 and CDR2: LNHDA and SQIVND (reference sequence). CDR3 loop: CASSPATGELFF. DNA for the CDR3: TGTGCCAGTAGCCCCGCGACCGGGGAGCTGTTTTTT.

The chain uses TRBV18 and TRBJ1-4, with D hard to call. Trimming stripped 3 bases from V and 8 bases from J, with 19 bases between. From germline, CDR1 is KGHSH and CDR2 LQKENI. The CDR3 has 16 residues. DNA for the CDR3: TGTGCCAGCTCACCCACACTCGCAGGTGGTAGGGAAAAACTGTTTTTT. Its protein product is CASSPTLAGGREKLFF.

The count of this clone is one. The chain joins TRBV7-9 to TRBJ1-1; TRBD1 matches at 8 bases. Germline-derived CDR1 and CDR2 are SEHNR and FQNEAQ (reference sequence). J lost 0 bases, V lost 6 bases, and 9 bases had no gene match. The CDR3 consists of 16 residues. The CDR3 nucleotides read TGTGCCAGCAGTTCCCAGGGGGCCGGGATGAACACTGAAGCTTTCTTT. It translates to CASSSQGAGMNTEAFF.

The rearrangement uses TRBV6-6 and TRBJ1-2, with 8 bases lining up with TRBD1. The V gene end was trimmed by 6 bases and the J gene end by 3 bases; junction bases not matched to a gene: 9. The CDR3 sequence is 15 residues long. CDR1 and CDR2 from the germline V gene are MNHNY and SVGAGI (reference sequence). The CDR3 nucleotides are TGTGCCAGCAGGCCCTTACAGGGGGTGGACTATGGCTACACCTTC. This codes for CASRPLQGVDYGYTF.

The chain joins TRBV4-1 to TRBJ1-2, with 9 nucleotides matching TRBD1. Unmatched junction bases numbered 7, after V lost 4 bases and J lost 4 bases. The CDR3 is 15 amino acids. Looked up from germline, CDR1 is MGHRA and CDR2 is YSYEKL. In DNA, the CDR3 is TGCGCCAGCAGCCCCCGACAGGGGGAGGGCTATGGCTACACCTTC. The encoded protein is CASSPRQGEGYGYTF.

The chain couples TRBV2 to TRBJ1-2, with 8 bases that match TRBD1. Germline lookup yields CDR1 SNHLY and CDR2 FYNNEI. V shed 9 bases, J shed 3 bases, and the junction held 6 bases outside the gene matches. The CDR3 runs to 13 residues. The DNA of the CDR3 is TGTGCCAGTCCGGACAGGGTGGACTATGGCTACACCTTC. Translation gives CASPDRVDYGYTF.

This chain uses TRBV5-4 with TRBJ2-3, with D maybe TRBD1 (7 bases). The CDR3 loop spans 15 amino acids. The germline V gene has CDR1 SGHNT and CDR2 YYREEE (reference sequence). Between the trimmed V and J ends, which lost 4 bases and 0 bases, there was a span of 12 bases. The CDR3 region has the DNA TGTGCCAGCAGCGGAGGGACAGCTAGCACAGATACGCAGTATTTT. This gives the protein CASSGGTASTDTQYF.

The chain joins TRBV9 to TRBJ1-5; TRBD1 matches 7 bases. This CDR3 has 15 residues. V was pared by 3 bases and J by 10 bases, with 13 bases of the junction left unmatched. The germline V gene encodes CDR1 SGDLS and CDR2 YYNGEE. The DNA of the CDR3 is TGTGCCAGCAGCGCTAGGGACAGCTTAATTGCTCCCCAGCATTTT. This encodes CASSARDSLIAPQHF.

This chain uses TRBV7-9 with TRBJ1-4, with 7 bases lining up with TRBD1. After removal of 0 bases from V and 8 bases from J, the junction contained 6 bases not matched to a gene. Germline-derived CDR1 and CDR2 are SEHNR and FQNEAQ (reference sequence). The CDR3 length is 15 residues. The CDR3 sequence is CASSLARGQAEKLFF. The CDR3 coding sequence is TGTGCCAGCAGCTTAGCAAGAGGACAGGCGGAAAAACTGTTTTTT.

This clone was found once. The chain joins TRBV10-2 to TRBJ1-5; TRBD1 agrees at 7 bases. After removal of 5 bases from V and 1 base from J, the junction contained 5 bases not matched to a gene. Germline V gives CDR1 WSHSY, CDR2 SAAADI. The CDR3 consists of 15 residues. The CDR3 nucleotides read TGCGCCAGCAGTCTATCAGGGGGAAGCAATCAGCCCCAGCATTTT. Translated: CASSLSGGSNQPQHF.

The gene calls are TRBV19 and TRBJ1-1; D call uncertain. The ends were cut back, 3 bases at V and 1 base at J, with 12 bases in the middle. The germline CDR1 and CDR2 sequences are LNHDA and SQIVND (reference sequence). This CDR3 spans 15 amino acids. The CDR3 here is CASSILLPGNTEAFF. CDR3 coding DNA: TGTGCCAGTAGTATCCTTCTACCAGGGAACACTGAAGCTTTCTTT.

The gene calls are TRBV7-8 and TRBJ1-2; maybe TRBD1 (6 bases). This CDR3 is built from 14 residues. The V gene's germline CDR1 is SGHVS and CDR2 FQNEAQ. The V and J ends lost 5 bases and 4 bases respectively, with 14 bases between them. CDR3 residues: CASSPQGLVYGYTF. CDR3 nucleotides: TGTGCCAGCAGCCCCCAGGGGTTGGTCTATGGCTACACCTTC.

This CDR3 is CASSIGQGWTEAFF. The CDR3 nucleotides read TGTGCCAGTAGTATAGGACAGGGCTGGACTGAAGCTTTCTTT. The rearrangement links TRBV19 to TRBJ1-1, with 7 bases that match TRBD1. J lost 5 bases, V lost 1 base, and 4 bases had no gene match. In germline, CDR1 is LNHDA, CDR2 SQIVND (reference sequence). The CDR3 runs 14 residues.

V is TRBV4-3 and J is TRBJ1-1, with D maybe TRBD1 (6 bases). Per the germline V gene, CDR1 is LGHNA and CDR2 is YSLEER. V was trimmed by 0 bases and J by 1 base, leaving 18 bases between them. The CDR3 runs 18 residues. CDR3 sequence: CASSQDLAGGGRNTEAFF. CDR3 nucleotide sequence: TGCGCCAGCAGCCAAGATTTAGCGGGGGGCGGACGGAACACTGAAGCTTTCTTT.

V is TRBV5-1 and J is TRBJ1-4; D is possibly TRBD1 (5 bases). The CDR3 covers 15 residues. V was trimmed by 4 bases and J by 8 bases, leaving 18 bases between them. Per germline, CDR1 SGHRS and CDR2 YFSETQ. The CDR3 is CASSPTKGLDEKLFF. CDR3 sequence (DNA): TGCGCCAGCAGCCCTACGAAGGGGTTGGACGAAAAACTGTTTTTT.

V and J are TRBV23-1 and TRBJ2-3; D is uncertain. Being an ORF, TRBV23-1 has a function that is uncertain. The CDR3 contains 15 residues. Trimming took 4 bases from V and 6 from J, leaving 17 bases between them. This CDR3 reads CASSRWSLSSDTQYF. The DNA for the CDR3 is TGCGCCAGCAGTCGTTGGAGCCTCAGTTCGGATACGCAGTATTTT.

This chain joins TRBV7-3 and TRBJ2-1, with TRBD2 matching 10 bases. The germline gives CDR1 SGHTA, CDR2 FQGTGA. The CDR3 is 16 amino acids. J gave up 2 bases and V 4 bases, and 5 bases lay outside the gene matches. The CDR3 DNA follows: TGTGCCAGCAGCTATCTAGCGGGGGCTACCTACAATGAGCAGTTCTTC. It encodes CASSYLAGATYNEQFF.

V and J are TRBV27 and TRBJ1-3, with 10 bases fitting TRBD1. Germline V lookup: CDR1 MNHEY, CDR2 SMNVEV (reference sequence). This CDR3 comprises 16 residues. Germline trimming cut 4 bases from V and 3 bases from J; bases unmatched to any gene: 6. This CDR3 is CASSSGQGMSGNTIYF. CDR3 DNA sequence: TGTGCCAGCAGTTCGGGACAGGGGATGAGTGGAAACACCATATATTTT.

The genes are TRBV19 and TRBJ1-2, with D perhaps matching TRBD1 (6 bases). Deletions cut 4 bases from V and 8 bases from J, with 14 bases between. Germline V gene data show CDR1 as LNHDA and CDR2 as SQIVND (reference sequence). The CDR3 is made up of 13 amino acids. This CDR3 reads CASSTQGWSGYTF. The CDR3 nucleotides are TGTGCCAGTAGTACACAGGGATGGAGCGGCTACACCTTC.

The chain uses TRBV7-9 and TRBJ1-1; no clear D gene. CDR1 SEHNR and CDR2 FQNEAQ come from the germline V gene (reference sequence). This CDR3 is 13 amino acids long. V was shortened by 3 bases and J by 0 bases, with 5 bases between the two germline ends. CDR3 in amino acids: CASSFHLNTEAFF. The CDR3 DNA reads as TGTGCCAGCAGCTTTCATCTGAACACTGAAGCTTTCTTT.

The CDR3 DNA sequence: TGTGCCAGTAGTACTGGGGGCAGGGAGCTGTTTTTT. Amino acids: CASSTGGRELFF. The chain has TRBV19 and TRBJ2-2; perhaps TRBD1 as D (6 bases). Germline V gene data show CDR1 as LNHDA and CDR2 as SQIVND (reference sequence). This CDR3 spans 12 amino acids. V was pared by 4 bases and J by 9 bases, with 9 bases between.

A single count supports this clone. The V call is TRBV19, the J call TRBJ1-6; TRBD1 aligns across 7 bases. The V gene end was trimmed by 4 bases and the J gene end by 3 bases; junction bases not matched to a gene: 0. Germline V CDR1 and CDR2: LNHDA, SQIVND (reference sequence). CDR3 length: 14 residues. In DNA, the CDR3 is TGTGCCAGTAGTACAGGGGGCTATAATTCACCCCTCCACTTT. Protein product: CASSTGGYNSPLHF.